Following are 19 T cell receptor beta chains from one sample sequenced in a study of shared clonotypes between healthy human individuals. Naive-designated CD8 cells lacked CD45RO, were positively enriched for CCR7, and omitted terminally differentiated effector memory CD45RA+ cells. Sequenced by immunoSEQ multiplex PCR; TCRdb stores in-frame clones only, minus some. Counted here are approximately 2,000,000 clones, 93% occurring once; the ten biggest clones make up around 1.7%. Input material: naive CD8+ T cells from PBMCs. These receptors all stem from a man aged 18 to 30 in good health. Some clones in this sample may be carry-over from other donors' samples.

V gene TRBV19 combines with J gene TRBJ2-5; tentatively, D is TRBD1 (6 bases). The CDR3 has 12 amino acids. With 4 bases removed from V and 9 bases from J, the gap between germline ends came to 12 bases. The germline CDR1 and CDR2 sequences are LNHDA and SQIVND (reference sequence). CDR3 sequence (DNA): TGTGCCAGTAGTAAGGGGGTAGCGCCCCAGTACTTC. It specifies CASSKGVAPQYF.

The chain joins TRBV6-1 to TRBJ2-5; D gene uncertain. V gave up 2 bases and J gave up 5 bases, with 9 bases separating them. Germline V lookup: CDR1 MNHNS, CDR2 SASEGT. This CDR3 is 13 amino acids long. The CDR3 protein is CASSEHSGETQYF. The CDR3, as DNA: TGTGCCAGCAGTGAACACAGTGGCGAGACCCAGTACTTC.

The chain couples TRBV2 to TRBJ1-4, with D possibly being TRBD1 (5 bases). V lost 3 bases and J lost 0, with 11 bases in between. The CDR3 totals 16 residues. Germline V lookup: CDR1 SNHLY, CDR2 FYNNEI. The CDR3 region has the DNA TGTGCCAGCAGTGATTTGGGGGGAGCAACTAATGAAAAACTGTTTTTT. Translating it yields CASSDLGGATNEKLFF.

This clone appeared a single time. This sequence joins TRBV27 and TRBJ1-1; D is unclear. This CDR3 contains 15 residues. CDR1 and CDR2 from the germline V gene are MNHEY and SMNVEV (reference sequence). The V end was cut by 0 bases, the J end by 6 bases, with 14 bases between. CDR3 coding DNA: TGTGCCAGCAGTTTATCGAGTCTTGTCATCTCTGAAGCTTTCTTT. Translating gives CASSLSSLVISEAFF.

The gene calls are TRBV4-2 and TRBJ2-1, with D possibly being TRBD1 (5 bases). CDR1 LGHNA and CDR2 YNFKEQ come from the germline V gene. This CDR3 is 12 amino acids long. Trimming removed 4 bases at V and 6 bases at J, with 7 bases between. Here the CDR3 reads CASSLGRNEQFF. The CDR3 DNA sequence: TGTGCCAGCAGCCTGGGGCGCAATGAGCAGTTCTTC.

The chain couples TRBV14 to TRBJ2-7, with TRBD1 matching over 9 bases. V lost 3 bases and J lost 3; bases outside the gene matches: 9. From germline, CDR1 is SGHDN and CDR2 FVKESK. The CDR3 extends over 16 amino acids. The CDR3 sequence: CASSHPAGTGFYEQYF. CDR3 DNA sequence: TGTGCCAGCAGCCATCCTGCCGGGACAGGGTTCTACGAGCAGTACTTC.

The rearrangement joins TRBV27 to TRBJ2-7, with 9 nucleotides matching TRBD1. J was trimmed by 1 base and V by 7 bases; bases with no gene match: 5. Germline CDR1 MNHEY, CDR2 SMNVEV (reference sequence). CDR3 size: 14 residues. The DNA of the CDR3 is TGTGCCAGCACCGGGACAGGGACTTCCTACGAGCAGTACTTC. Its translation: CASTGTGTSYEQYF.

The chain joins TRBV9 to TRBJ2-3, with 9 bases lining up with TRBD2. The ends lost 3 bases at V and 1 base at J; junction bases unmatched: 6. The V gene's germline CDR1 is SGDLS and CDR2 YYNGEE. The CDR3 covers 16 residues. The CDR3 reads CASSAIRTSGTDTQYF. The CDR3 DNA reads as TGTGCCAGCAGCGCCATTCGGACTAGCGGCACAGATACGCAGTATTTT.

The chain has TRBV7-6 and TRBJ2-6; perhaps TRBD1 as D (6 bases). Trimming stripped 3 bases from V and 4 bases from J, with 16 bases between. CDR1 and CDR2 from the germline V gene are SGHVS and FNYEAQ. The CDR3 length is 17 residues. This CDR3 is CASSFYREGAGANVLTF. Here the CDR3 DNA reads TGTGCCAGCAGCTTTTACAGGGAAGGGGCGGGGGCCAACGTCCTGACTTTC.

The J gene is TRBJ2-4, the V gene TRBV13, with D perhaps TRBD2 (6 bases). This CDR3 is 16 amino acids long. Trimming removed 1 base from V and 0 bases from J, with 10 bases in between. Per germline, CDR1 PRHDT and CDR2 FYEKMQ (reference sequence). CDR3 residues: CASSLESGVAKNIQYF. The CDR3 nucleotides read TGTGCCAGCAGCTTAGAGTCGGGGGTAGCCAAAAACATTCAGTACTTC.

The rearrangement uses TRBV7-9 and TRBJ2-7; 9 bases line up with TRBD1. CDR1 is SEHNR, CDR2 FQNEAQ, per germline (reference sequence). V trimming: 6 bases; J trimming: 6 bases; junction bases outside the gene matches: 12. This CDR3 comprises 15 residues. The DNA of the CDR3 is TGTGCCAGCAGTCAGGAGGGGGGACAGGGTTCCGAGCAGTACTTC. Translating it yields CASSQEGGQGSEQYF.

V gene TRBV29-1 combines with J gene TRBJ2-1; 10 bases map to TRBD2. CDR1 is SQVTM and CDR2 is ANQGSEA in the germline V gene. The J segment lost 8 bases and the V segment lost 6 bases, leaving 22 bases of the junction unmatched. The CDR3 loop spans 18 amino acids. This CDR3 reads CSVPTPLAGSYRQDEQFF. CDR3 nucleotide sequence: TGCAGCGTCCCAACCCCACTAGCGGGATCCTATCGGCAGGATGAGCAGTTCTTC.

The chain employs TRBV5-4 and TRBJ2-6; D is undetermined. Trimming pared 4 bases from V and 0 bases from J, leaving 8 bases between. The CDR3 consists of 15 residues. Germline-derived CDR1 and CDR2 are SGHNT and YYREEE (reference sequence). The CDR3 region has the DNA TGTGCCAGCAGCCCGTGGGGCTCTGGGGCCAACGTCCTGACTTTC. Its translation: CASSPWGSGANVLTF.

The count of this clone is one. Here the CDR3 reads CASGDHNEQFF. CDR3 in DNA: TGTGCCAGCGGGGACCACAATGAGCAGTTCTTC. The V and J genes are TRBV9 and TRBJ2-1; D is perhaps TRBD1 or TRBD2 (5 bases each). This CDR3 has 11 residues. V was clipped by 7 bases and J by 5 bases, with 7 bases between them. Germline values: CDR1 SGDLS, CDR2 YYNGEE. The whole variable domain, filled in from reference TRBV9 and TRBJ2-1, reads DSGVTQTPKHLITATGQRVTLRCSPRSGDLSVYWYQQSLDQGLQFLIQYYNGEERAKGNILERFSAQQFPDLHSELNLSSLELGDSALYFCASGDHNEQFFGPGTRLTVL.

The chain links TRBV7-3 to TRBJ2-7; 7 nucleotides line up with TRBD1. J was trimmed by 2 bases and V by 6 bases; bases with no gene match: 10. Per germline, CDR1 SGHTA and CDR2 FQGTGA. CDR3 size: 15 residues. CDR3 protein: CASRDDRDATYEQYF. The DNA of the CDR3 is TGTGCCAGCAGGGATGACAGGGACGCGACCTACGAGCAGTACTTC.

The CDR3 region is CASSQDGDGNEQFF. CDR3 sequence (DNA): TGCGCCAGCAGCCAAGATGGGGATGGGAATGAGCAGTTCTTC. This chain joins TRBV4-3 and TRBJ2-1; no definite D call. CDR3 length equals 14 residues. V gave up 0 bases and J gave up 7 bases, with 10 bases separating them. CDR1 LGHNA and CDR2 YSLEER come from the germline V gene.

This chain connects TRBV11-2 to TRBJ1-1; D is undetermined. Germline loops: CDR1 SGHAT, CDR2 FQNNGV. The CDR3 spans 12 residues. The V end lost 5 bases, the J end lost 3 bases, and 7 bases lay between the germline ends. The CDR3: CASSAGDTEAFF. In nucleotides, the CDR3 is TGTGCCAGCAGCGCCGGAGACACTGAAGCTTTCTTT.

As DNA, the CDR3 is TGTGCCAGCAGTTTAAGGAGGGTACGGAACGAGCAGTACTTC. It translates to CASSLRRVRNEQYF. J is TRBJ2-7 and V is TRBV28; the D gene is possibly TRBD2 (6 bases). V lost 2 bases and J 5 bases, leaving 13 bases between the germline ends. The CDR3 covers 14 residues. Germline CDR1 is MDHEN and CDR2 is SYDVKM. Using reference TRBV28 and TRBJ2-7 for the parts outside the CDR3, the full variable domain is DVKVTQSSRYLVKRTGEKVFLECVQDMDHENMFWYRQDPGLGLRLIYFSYDVKMKEKGDIPEGYSVSREKKERFSLILESASTNQTSMYLCASSLRRVRNEQYFGPGTRLTVT.

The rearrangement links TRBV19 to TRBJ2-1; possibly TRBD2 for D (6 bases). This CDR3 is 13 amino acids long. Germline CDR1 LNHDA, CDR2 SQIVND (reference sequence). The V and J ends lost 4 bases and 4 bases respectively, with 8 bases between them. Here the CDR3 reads CASSRDWYNEQFF. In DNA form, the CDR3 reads TGTGCCAGTAGTAGGGACTGGTACAATGAGCAGTTCTTC.